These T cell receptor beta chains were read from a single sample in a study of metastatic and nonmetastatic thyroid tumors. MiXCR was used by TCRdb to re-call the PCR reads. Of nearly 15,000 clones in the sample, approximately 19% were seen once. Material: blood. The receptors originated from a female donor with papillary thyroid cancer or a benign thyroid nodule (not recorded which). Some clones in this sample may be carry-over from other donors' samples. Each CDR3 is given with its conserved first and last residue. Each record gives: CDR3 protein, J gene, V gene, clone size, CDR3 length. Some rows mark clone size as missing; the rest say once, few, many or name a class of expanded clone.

CASSESVDRRSPLHF	TRBJ1-6	TRBV10-1	medium-sized	15
CASSPWTSGTDTQYF	TRBJ2-3	TRBV6-1	medium-sized	15
CASSLGLEGTGELFF	TRBJ2-2	TRBV7-6	medium-sized	15
CASSQETQPDTQYF	TRBJ2-3	TRBV18	many	14
CSVGGRGGSYEQYF	TRBJ2-7	TRBV20-1	medium-sized	14
CASSPRFGSYNEQFF	TRBJ2-1	TRBV11-2	.	15
CSASGSGTGELFF	TRBJ2-2	TRBV20-1	many	13
CASSMGGETQYF	TRBJ2-5	TRBV6-1	medium-sized	12
CASSVGTGPPDTQYF	TRBJ2-3	TRBV9	many	15
CASSFLSGGSGNTIYF	TRBJ1-3	TRBV12-3/TRBV12-4	few	16
CASSPSVSGGTQYF	TRBJ2-3	TRBV19	medium-sized	14
CASSPTGANTGELFF	TRBJ2-2	TRBV5-1	medium-sized	15
CASSTGQGAYEQYF	TRBJ2-7	TRBV11-3	.	14
CASSHDLDREDYGYTF	TRBJ1-2	TRBV5-1	many	16
CASNPGGNSTDTQYF	TRBJ2-3	TRBV5-1	.	15
CASSYSNSAGAYGNTIYF	TRBJ1-3	TRBV6-6	medium-sized	18
CASSVLAGPTNTGELFF	TRBJ2-2	TRBV27	few	17
CASNGGTFTGELFF	TRBJ2-2	TRBV6-1	medium-sized	14
CASSSSGTSTDTQYF	TRBJ2-3	TRBV11-2	many	15
CASSLADAGELFF	TRBJ2-2	TRBV7-9	many	13
CASSTSGITYGYTF	TRBJ1-2	TRBV5-4	many	14
CASSQDQGANEKLFF	TRBJ1-4	TRBV4-1	.	15
CARGLAPQNVETRYF	TRBJ2-5	TRBV6-1	few	15
CASSSLAGVGGELFF	TRBJ2-2	TRBV11-2	medium-sized	15
CASSLGLGDNEQFF	TRBJ2-1	TRBV5-1	.	14
CASRPSRGMNEKLFF	TRBJ1-4	TRBV19	.	15
CASTGTSGTTYNEQFF	TRBJ2-1	TRBV11-2	few	16
CASSPRLGGASNTGELFF	TRBJ2-2	TRBV18	many	18
CASSLERLAGVEQYF	TRBJ2-7	TRBV11-2	once	15
CAIRPDRSNTEALF	TRBJ1-1	TRBV10-3	.	14
CASSLEAVNTEAFF	TRBJ1-1	TRBV7-6	once	14
CASSDARGLSYGYTF	TRBJ1-2	TRBV6-1	medium-sized	15
CASSFTRGYEPQHF	TRBJ1-5	TRBV12-3/TRBV12-4	medium-sized	14
CSAMTGGIGSPLHF	TRBJ1-6	TRBV29-1	.	14
CASSYLRNSPLHF	TRBJ1-6	TRBV6-5	medium-sized	13
CASGAPRTDTQYF	TRBJ2-3	TRBV6-1	.	13
CSVEEGHEKLFF	TRBJ1-4	TRBV29-1	many	12
CASSQRPPQGTGELFF	TRBJ2-2	TRBV7-3	medium-sized	16
CASSMGWGTGELFF	TRBJ2-2	TRBV19	medium-sized	14
CSALVSYEQYF	TRBJ2-7	TRBV20-1	many	11
CASMTSRAGQPQHF	TRBJ1-5	TRBV6-2/TRBV6-3	few	14
CASSTGGGTSGANVLTF	TRBJ2-6	TRBV7-2	many	17
CASSLRASGGYEQYF	TRBJ2-7	TRBV7-2	once	15
CASGLVLCHWGETQYF	TRBJ2-5	TRBV12-5	.	16
CASSMDQETQYF	TRBJ2-5	TRBV7-9	many	12
CSARDRQGGSFSYNSPLHF	TRBJ1-6	TRBV20-1	.	19
CASRLQGTETQYF	TRBJ2-5	TRBV7-9	.	13
CASSWEQGSTEAFF	TRBJ1-1	TRBV6-1	many	14
CATSDTGLNLNEQFF	TRBJ2-1	TRBV24-1	many	15
CSARDIYITDTQYF	TRBJ2-3	TRBV20-1	many	14
CASSLGTTNTGELFF	TRBJ2-2	TRBV12-3/TRBV12-4	few	15
CASMATSGNTGELFF	TRBJ2-2	TRBV2	medium-sized	15
CVSSQVGQNTEAFF	TRBJ1-1	TRBV4-2	.	14
CASSTQGSTEAFF	TRBJ1-1	TRBV19	many	13
CVSSSVRGREEQYF	TRBJ2-7	TRBV6-1	.	14
CASSVGGLATDTQYF	TRBJ2-3	TRBV2	many	15
CASRQPNNSPLHF	TRBJ1-6	TRBV19	.	13
CASMQGAYAYTF	TRBJ1-2	TRBV28	few	12
CASSYPLRQASYEQYF	TRBJ2-7	TRBV6-5	few	16
CSVWGREMNTEAFF	TRBJ1-1	TRBV20-1	many	14